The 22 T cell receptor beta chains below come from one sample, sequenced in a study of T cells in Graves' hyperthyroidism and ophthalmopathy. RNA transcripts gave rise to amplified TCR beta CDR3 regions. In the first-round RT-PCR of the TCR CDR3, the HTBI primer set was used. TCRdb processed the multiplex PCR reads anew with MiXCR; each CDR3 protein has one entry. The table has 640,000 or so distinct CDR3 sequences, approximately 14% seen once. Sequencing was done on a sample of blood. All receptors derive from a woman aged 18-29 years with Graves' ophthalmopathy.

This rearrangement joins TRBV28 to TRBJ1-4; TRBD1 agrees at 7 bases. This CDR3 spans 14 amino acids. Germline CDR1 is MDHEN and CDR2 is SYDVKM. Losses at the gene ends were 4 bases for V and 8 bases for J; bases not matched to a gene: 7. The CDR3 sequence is CASSSGQKSEKLFF. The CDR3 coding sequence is TGTGCCAGCAGTTCGGGACAGAAATCCGAAAAACTGTTTTTT.

In nucleotides, the CDR3 is TGTGCCAGCAGTTACTCGACAGGGTGGAGCACAGATACGCAGTATTTT. Amino acid sequence: CASSYSTGWSTDTQYF. V and J are TRBV6-2 or TRBV6-3 and TRBJ2-3, with TRBD1 identical over 7 bases. The V gene end was trimmed by 0 bases and the J gene end by 0 bases; junction bases not matched to a gene: 3. Per germline, CDR1 MNHEY and CDR2 SVGEGT. The CDR3 spans 16 residues.

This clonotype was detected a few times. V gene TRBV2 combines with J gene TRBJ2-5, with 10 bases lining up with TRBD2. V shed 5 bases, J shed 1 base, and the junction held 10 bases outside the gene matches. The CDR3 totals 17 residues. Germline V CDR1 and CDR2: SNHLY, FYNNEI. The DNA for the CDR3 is TGTGCCAGCAGTTCTGGGGATAGCGGGGGGCCCCAAGAGACCCAGTACTTC. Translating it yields CASSSGDSGGPQETQYF.

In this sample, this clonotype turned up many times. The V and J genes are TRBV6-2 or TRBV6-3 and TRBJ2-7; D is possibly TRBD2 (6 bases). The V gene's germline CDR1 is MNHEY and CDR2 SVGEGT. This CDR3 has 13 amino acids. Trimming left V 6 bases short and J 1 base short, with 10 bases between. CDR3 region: CASSWDLSYEQYF. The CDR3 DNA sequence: TGTGCCAGCAGCTGGGACTTGTCCTACGAGCAGTACTTC.

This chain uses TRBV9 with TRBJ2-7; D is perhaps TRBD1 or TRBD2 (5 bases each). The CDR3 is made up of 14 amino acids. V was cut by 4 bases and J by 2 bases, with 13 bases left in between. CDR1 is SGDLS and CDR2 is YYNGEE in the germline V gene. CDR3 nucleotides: TGTGCCAGCAGCTTCCGCAGGGACCCCTACGAGCAGTACTTC. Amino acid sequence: CASSFRRDPYEQYF.

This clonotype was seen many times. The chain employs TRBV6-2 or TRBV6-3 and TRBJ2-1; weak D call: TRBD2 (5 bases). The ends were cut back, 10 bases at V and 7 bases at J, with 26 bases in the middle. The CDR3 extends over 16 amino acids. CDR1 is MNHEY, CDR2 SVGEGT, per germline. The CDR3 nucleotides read TGTGCCACTTCTTTGGGTGGGAGTGGATGGGCGAATGAGCAGTTCTTC. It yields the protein CATSLGGSGWANEQFF.

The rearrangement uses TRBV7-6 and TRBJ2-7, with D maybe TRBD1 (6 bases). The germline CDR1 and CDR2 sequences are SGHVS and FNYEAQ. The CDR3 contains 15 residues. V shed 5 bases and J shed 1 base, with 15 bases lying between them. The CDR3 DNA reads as TGTGCCAGCAGCCCGGGACATGGGACGTCCTACGAGCAGTACTTC. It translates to CASSPGHGTSYEQYF. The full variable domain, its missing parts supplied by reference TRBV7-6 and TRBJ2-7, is GAGVSQSPRYKVTKRGQDVALRCDPISGHVSLYWYRQALGQGPEFLTYFNYEAQQDKSGLPNDRFSAERPEGSISTLTIQRTEQRDSAMYRCASSPGHGTSYEQYFGPGTRLTVT.

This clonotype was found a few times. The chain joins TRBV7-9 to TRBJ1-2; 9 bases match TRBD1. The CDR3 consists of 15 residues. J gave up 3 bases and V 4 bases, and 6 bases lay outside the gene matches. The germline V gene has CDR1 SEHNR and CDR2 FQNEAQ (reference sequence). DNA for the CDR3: TGTGCCAGCAGCTATCGGACAGGGGCCCACTATGGCTACACCTTC. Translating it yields CASSYRTGAHYGYTF.

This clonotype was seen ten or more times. CDR3 sequence: CASTRTASYEQYF. CDR3 DNA: TGTGCCAGTACTCGGACAGCTTCCTACGAGCAGTACTTC. V and J are TRBV6-1 and TRBJ2-7; a weak D match, TRBD1 (6 bases). Trimming removed 9 bases at V and 1 base at J, with 13 bases between. The CDR3 consists of 13 residues. Germline CDR1 and CDR2: MNHNS and SASEGT.

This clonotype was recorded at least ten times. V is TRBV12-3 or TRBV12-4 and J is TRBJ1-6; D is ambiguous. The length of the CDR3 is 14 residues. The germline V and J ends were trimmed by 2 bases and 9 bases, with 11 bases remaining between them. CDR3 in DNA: TGTGCCAGCAGTTTATTAATAGGTGGTTCACCCCTCCACTTT. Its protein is CASSLLIGGSPLHF.

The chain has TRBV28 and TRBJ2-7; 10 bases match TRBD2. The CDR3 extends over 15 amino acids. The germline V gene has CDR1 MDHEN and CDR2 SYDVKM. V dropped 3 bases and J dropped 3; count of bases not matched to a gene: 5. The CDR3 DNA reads TGTGCCAGCAGTTTCCTCGGGACTAGCGACTACGAGCAGTACTTC. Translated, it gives CASSFLGTSDYEQYF.

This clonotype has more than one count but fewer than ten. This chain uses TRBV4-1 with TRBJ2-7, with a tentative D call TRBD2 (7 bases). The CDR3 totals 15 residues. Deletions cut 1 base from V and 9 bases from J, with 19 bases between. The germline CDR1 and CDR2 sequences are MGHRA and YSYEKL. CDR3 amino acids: CASSQAPAPGGGQYF. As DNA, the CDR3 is TGCGCCAGCAGCCAAGCGCCGGCTCCGGGGGGCGGGCAGTACTTC.

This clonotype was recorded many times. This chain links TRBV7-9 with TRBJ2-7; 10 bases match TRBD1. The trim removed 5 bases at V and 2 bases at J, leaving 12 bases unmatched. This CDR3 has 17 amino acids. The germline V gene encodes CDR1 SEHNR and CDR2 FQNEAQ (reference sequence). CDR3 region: CASSPRQGQGRTYEQYF. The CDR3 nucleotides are TGTGCCAGCAGCCCGCGCCAGGGACAGGGGAGGACCTACGAGCAGTACTTC.

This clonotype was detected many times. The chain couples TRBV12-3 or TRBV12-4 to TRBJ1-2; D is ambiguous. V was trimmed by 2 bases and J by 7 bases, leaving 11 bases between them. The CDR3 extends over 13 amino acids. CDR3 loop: CASSLRADPGYTF. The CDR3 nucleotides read TGTGCCAGCAGTTTAAGGGCGGACCCTGGCTACACCTTC.

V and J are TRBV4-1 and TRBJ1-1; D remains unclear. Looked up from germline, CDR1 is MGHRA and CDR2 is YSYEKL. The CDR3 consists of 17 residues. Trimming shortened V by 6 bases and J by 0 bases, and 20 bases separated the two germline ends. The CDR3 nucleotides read TGCGCCAGCAGTTTGAGGATTCTTTTTAGCATGAACACTGAAGCTTTCTTT. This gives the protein CASSLRILFSMNTEAFF.

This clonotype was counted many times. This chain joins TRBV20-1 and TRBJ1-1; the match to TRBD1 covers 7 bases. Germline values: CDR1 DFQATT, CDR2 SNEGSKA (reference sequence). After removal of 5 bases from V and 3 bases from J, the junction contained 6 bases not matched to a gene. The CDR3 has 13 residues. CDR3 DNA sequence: TGCAGTGCTGTAACAGGGGTTTACACTGAAGCTTTCTTT. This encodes CSAVTGVYTEAFF.

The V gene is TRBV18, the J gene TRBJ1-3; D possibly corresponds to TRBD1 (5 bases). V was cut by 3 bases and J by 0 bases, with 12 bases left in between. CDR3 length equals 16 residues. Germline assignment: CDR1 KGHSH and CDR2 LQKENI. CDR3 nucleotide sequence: TGTGCCAGCTCACCGGGACCGCAGTCCTCTGGAAACACCATATATTTT. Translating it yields CASSPGPQSSGNTIYF.

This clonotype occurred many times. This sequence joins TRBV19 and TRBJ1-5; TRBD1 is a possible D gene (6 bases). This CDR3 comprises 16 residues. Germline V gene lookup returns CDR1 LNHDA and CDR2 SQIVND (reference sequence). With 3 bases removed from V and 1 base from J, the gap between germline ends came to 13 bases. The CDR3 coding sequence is TGTGCCAGTAGTATTACCGGGACACGGAGCAATCAGCCCCAGCATTTT. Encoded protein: CASSITGTRSNQPQHF.

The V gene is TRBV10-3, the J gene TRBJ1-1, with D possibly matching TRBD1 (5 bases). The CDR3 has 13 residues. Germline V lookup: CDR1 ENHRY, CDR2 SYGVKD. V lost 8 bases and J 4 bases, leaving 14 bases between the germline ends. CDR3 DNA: TGTGCCATCCGGGAAGGGGTGGGCACTGAAGCTTTCTTT. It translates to CAIREGVGTEAFF.

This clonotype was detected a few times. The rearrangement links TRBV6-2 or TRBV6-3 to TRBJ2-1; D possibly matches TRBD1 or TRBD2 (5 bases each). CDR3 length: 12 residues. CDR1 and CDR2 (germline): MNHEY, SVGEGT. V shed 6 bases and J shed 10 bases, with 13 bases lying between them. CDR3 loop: CASRDTRGEQFF. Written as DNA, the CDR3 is TGTGCCAGCAGGGACACCCGCGGGGAGCAGTTCTTC.

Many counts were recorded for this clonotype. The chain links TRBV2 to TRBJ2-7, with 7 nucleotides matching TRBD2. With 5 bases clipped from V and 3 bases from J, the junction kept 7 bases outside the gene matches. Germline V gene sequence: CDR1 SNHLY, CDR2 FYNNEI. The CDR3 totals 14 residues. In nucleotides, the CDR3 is TGTGCCAGCAGTCAACCTAGCGGCTACTACGAGCAGTACTTC. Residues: CASSQPSGYYEQYF.

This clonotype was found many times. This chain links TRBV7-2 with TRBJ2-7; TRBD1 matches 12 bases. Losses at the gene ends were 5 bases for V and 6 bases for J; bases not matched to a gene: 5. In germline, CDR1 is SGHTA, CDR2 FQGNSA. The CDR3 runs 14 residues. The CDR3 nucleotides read TGTGCCAGCAGCGTGGGACAGGGGGCGCCCGAGCAGTACTTC. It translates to CASSVGQGAPEQYF.